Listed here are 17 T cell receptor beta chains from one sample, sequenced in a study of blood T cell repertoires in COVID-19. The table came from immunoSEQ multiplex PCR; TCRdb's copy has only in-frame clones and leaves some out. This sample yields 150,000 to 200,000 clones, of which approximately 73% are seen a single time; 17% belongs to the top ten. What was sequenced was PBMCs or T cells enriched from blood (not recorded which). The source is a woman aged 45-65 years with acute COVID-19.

DNA of the CDR3: TGTGCCAGCAGCTGGACCGGGACAGCGAACACTGAAGCTTTCTTT. Its protein is CASSWTGTANTEAFF. The chain links TRBV7-2 to TRBJ1-1; the match to TRBD1 covers 7 bases. With 4 bases clipped from V and 1 base from J, the junction kept 6 bases outside the gene matches. The CDR3 loop spans 15 amino acids. CDR1 is SGHTA, CDR2 FQGNSA, per germline. Using reference TRBV7-2 and TRBJ1-1 for the parts outside the CDR3, the full variable domain is GAGVSQSPSNKVTEKGKDVELRCDPISGHTALYWYRQSLGQGLEFLIYFQGNSAPDKSGLPSDRFSAERTGGSVSTLTIQRTQQEDSAVYLCASSWTGTANTEAFFGQGTRLTVV.

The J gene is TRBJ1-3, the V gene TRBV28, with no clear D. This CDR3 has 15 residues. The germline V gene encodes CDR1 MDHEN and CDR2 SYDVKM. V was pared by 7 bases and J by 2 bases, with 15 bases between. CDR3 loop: CASTLDIRPGNTIYF. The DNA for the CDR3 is TGTGCCAGCACCCTTGACATTCGCCCTGGAAACACCATATATTTT.

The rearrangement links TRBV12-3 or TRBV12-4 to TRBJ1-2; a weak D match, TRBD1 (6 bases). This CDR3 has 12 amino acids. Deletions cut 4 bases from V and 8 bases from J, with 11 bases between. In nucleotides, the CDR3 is TGTGCCAGCAGTTCCACAGGGAAGGGCTACACCTTC. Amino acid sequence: CASSSTGKGYTF.

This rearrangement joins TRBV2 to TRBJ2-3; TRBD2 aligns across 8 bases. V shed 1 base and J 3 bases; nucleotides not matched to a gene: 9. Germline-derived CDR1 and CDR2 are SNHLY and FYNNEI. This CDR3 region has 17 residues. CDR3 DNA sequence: TGTGCCAGCAGTGAAGGATACGGGCTAGCGGGTACAGATACGCAGTATTTT. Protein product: CASSEGYGLAGTDTQYF.

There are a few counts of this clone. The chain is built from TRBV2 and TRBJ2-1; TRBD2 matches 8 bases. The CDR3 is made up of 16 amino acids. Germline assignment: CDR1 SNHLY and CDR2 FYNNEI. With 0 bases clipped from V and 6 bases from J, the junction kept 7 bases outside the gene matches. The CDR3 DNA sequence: TGTGCCAGCAGTGAAGCGCAGGCGGGGGGCGGCAATGAGCAGTTCTTC. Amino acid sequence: CASSEAQAGGGNEQFF.

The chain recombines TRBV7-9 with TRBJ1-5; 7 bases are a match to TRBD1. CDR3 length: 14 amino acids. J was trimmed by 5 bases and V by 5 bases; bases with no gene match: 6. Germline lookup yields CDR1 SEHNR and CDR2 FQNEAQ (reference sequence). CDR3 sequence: CASSISTGDQPQHF. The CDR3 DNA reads TGTGCCAGCAGCATTTCTACAGGGGATCAGCCCCAGCATTTT.

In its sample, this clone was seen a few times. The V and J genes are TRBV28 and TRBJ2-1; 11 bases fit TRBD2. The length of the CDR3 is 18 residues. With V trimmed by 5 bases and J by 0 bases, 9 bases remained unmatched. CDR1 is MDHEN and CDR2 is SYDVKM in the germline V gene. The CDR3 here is CASSPQTSGGYSYNEQFF. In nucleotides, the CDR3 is TGTGCCAGCAGTCCGCAAACTAGCGGGGGCTACTCCTACAATGAGCAGTTCTTC.

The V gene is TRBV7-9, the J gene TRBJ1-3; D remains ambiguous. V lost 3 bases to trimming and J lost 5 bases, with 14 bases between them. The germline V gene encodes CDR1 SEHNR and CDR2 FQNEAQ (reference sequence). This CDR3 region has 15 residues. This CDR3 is CASSFPGRNRNTIYF. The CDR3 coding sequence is TGTGCCAGCAGCTTCCCGGGAAGGAACCGAAACACCATATATTTT.

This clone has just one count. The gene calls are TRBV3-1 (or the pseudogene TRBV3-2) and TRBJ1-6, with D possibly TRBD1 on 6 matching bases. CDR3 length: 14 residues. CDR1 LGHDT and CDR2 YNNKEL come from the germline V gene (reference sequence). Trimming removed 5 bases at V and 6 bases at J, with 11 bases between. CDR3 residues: CASSGAGVNSPLHF. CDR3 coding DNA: TGTGCCAGCAGCGGGGCAGGGGTTAATTCACCCCTCCACTTT.

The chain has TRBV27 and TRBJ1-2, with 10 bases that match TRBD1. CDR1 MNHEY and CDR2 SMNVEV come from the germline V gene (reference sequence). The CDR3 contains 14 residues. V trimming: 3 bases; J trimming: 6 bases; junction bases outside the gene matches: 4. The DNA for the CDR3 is TGTGCCAGCAGTTTCTACGGGACAGGGGATGGCTACACCTTC. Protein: CASSFYGTGDGYTF.

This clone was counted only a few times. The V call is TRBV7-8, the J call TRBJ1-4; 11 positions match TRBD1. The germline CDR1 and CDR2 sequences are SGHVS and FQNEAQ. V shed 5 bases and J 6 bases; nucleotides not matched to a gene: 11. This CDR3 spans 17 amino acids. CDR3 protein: CASSPRTGGSLDEKLFF. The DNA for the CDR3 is TGTGCCAGCAGCCCTCGGACAGGGGGCTCCTTAGATGAAAAACTGTTTTTT.

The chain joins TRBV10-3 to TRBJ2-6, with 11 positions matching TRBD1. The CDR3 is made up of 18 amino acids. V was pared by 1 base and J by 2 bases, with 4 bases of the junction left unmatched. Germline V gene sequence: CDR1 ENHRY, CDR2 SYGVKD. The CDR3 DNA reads TGTGCCATCAGTGAGTTAGGGACAGGGGGAACTGGGGCCAACGTCCTGACTTTC. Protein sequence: CAISELGTGGTGANVLTF.

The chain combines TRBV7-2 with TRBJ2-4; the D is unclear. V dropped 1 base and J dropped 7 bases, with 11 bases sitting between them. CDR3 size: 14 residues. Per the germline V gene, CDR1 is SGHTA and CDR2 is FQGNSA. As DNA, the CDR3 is TGTGCCAGCAGCTTAGGACTTAAGGATAACATTCAGTACTTC. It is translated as CASSLGLKDNIQYF.

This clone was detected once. The DNA of the CDR3 is TGTGCCAGCAGCGTAGCGTTTGATACGCAGTATTTT. This sequence encodes CASSVAFDTQYF. The chain links TRBV9 to TRBJ2-3; no definite D call. Germline V gives CDR1 SGDLS, CDR2 YYNGEE. This CDR3 is 12 amino acids long. Deletions cut 0 bases from V and 6 bases from J, with 5 bases between.

This CDR3 reads CASSADYNEQFF. In DNA form, the CDR3 reads TGTGCCAGCAGCGCAGACTACAATGAGCAGTTCTTC. This rearrangement joins TRBV9 to TRBJ2-1; D is ambiguous. The CDR3 extends over 12 amino acids. The germline V and J ends were trimmed by 3 bases and 3 bases, with 4 bases remaining between them. CDR1 is SGDLS and CDR2 is YYNGEE in the germline V gene.

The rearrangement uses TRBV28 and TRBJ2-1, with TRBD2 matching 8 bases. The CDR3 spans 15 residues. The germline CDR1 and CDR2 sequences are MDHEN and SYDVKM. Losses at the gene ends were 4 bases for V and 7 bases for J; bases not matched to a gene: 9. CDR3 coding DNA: TGTGCCAGCAGTTCCCCCGGGGGGGGTACAAATGAGCAGTTCTTC. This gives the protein CASSSPGGGTNEQFF.

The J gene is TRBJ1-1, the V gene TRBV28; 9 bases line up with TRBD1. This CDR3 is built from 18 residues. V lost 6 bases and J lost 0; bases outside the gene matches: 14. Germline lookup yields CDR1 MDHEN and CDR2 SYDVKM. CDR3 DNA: TGTGCCAGCAGCCAACCGACAGGGGGGAGGACCCTGAACACTGAAGCTTTCTTT. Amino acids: CASSQPTGGRTLNTEAFF.